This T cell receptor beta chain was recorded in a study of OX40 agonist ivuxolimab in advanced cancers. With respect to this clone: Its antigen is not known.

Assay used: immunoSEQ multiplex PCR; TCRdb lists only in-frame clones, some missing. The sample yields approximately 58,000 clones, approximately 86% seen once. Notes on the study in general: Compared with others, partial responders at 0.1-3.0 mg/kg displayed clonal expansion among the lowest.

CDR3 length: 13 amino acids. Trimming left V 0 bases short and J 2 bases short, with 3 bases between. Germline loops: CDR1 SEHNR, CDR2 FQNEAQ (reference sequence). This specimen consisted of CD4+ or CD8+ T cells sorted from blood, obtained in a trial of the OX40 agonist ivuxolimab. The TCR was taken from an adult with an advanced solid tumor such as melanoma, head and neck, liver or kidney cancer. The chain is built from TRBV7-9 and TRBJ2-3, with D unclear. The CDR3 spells CASSLASTDTQYF. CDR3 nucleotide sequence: TGTGCCAGCAGCTTAGCTTCCACAGATACGCAGTATTTT.